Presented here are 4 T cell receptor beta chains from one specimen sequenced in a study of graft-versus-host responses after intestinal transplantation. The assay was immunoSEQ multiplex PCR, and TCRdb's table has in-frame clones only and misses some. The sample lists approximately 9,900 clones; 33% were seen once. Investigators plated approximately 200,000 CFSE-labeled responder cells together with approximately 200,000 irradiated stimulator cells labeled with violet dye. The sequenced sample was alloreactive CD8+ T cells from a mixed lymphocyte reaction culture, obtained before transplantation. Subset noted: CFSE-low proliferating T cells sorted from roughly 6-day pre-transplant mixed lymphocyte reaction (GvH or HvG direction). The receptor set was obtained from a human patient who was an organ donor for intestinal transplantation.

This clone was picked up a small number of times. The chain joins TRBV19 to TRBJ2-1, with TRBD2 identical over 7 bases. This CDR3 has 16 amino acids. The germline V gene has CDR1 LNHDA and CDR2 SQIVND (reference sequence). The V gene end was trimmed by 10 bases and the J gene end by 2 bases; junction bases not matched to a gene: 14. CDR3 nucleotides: TGTGCCACCTCTGGGGTGACGGGGGGAGCCTACAATGAGCAGTTCTTC. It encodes CATSGVTGGAYNEQFF.

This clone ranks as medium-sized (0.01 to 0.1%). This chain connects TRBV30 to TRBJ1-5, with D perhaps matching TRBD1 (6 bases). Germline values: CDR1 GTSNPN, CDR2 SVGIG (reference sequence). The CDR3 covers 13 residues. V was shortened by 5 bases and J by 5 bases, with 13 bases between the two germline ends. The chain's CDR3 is CAWDSQGHQPQHF. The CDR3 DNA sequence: TGTGCCTGGGACTCACAGGGTCATCAGCCCCAGCATTTT.

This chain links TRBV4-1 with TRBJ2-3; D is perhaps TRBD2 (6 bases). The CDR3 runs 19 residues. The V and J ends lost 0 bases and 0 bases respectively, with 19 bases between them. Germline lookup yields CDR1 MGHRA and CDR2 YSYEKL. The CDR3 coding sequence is TGCGCCAGCAGCCAAGAGGGGGAGGCGTTGGCTGTTAGCACAGATACGCAGTATTTT. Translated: CASSQEGEALAVSTDTQYF.

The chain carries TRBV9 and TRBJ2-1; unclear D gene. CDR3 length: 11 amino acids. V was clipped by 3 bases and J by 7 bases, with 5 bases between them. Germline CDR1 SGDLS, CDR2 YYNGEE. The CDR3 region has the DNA TGTGCCAGCAGCGCCGAGAATGAGCAGTTCTTC. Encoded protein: CASSAENEQFF.